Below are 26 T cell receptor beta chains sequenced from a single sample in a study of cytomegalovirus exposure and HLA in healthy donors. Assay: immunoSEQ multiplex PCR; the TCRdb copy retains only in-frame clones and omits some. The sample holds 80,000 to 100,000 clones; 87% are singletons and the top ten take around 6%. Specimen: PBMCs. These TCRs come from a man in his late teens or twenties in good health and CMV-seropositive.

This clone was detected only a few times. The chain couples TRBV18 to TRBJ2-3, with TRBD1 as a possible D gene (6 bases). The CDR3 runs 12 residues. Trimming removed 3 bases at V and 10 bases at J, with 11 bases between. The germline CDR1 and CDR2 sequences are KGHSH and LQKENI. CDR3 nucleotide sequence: TGTGCCAGCTCACCCGACCAGGGGTCGCAGTATTTT. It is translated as CASSPDQGSQYF. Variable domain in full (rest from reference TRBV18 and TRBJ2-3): NAGVMQNPRHLVRRRGQEARLRCSPMKGHSHVYWYRQLPEEGLKFMVYLQKENIIDESGMPKERFSAEFPKEGPSILRIQQVVRGDSAAYFCASSPDQGSQYFGPGTRLTVL.

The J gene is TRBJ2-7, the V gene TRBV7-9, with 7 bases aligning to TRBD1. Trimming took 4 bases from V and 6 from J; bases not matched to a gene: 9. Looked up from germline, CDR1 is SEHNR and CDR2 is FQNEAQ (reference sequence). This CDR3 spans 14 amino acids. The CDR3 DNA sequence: TGTGCCAGCAGCTCATACAGGGGTTCGGGCGAGCAGTACTTC. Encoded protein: CASSSYRGSGEQYF. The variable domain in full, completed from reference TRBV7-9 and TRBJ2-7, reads DTGVSQNPRHKITKRGQNVTFRCDPISEHNRLYWYRQTLGQGPEFLTYFQNEAQLEKSRLLSDRFSAERPKGSFSTLEIQRTEQGDSAMYLCASSSYRGSGEQYFGPGTRLTVT.

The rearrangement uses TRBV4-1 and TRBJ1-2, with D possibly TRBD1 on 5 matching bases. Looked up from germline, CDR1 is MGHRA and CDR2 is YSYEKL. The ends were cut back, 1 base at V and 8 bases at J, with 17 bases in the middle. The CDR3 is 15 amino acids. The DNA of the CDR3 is TGCGCCAGCAGCCAAGGGGGACTCCAACCGCGGGGCTACACCTTC. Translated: CASSQGGLQPRGYTF.

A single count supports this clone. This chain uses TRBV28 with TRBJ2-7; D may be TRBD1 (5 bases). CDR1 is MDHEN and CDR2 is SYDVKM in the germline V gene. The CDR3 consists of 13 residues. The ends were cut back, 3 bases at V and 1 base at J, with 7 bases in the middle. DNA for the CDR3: TGTGCCAGCAGTTTTCAGGGATCCTACGAGCAGTACTTC. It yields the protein CASSFQGSYEQYF.

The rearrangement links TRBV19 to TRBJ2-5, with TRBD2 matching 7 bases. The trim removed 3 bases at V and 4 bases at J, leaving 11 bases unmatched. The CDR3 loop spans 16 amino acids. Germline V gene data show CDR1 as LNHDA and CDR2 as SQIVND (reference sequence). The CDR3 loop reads CASSINPGGSGETQYF. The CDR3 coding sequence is TGTGCCAGTAGTATTAATCCCGGCGGGAGTGGAGAGACCCAGTACTTC.

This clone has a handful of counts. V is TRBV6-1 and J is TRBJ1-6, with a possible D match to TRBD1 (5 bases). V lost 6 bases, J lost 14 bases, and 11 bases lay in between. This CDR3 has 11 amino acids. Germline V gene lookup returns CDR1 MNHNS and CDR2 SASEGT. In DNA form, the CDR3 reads TGTGCCAGCAGGAACGGGGGAGCCCTCCACTTT. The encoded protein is CASRNGGALHF.

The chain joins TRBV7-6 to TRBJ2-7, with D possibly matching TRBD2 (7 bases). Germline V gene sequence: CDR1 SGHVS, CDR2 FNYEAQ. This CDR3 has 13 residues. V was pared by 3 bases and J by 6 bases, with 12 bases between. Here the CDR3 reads CASSFAGAGEQYF. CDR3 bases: TGTGCCAGCAGCTTCGCGGGGGCTGGCGAGCAGTACTTC.

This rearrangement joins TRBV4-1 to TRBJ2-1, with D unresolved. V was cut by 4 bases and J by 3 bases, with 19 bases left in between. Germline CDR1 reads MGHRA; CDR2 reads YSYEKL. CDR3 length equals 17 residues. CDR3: CASSLEGRSGNYNEQFF. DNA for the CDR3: TGCGCCAGCAGCCTGGAAGGAAGGTCAGGCAACTACAATGAGCAGTTCTTC.

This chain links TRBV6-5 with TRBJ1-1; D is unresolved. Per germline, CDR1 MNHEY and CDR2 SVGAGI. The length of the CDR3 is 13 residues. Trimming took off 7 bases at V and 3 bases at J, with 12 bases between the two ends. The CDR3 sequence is CASNALAYTEAFF. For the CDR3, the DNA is TGTGCCAGCAATGCCTTGGCCTACACTGAAGCTTTCTTT.

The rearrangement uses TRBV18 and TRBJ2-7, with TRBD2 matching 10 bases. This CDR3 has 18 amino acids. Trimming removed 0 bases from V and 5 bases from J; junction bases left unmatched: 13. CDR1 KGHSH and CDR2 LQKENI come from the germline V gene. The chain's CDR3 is CASSPPSGSGRAANEQYF. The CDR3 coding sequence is TGTGCCAGCTCACCACCCAGCGGGAGCGGGAGGGCCGCGAACGAGCAGTACTTC.

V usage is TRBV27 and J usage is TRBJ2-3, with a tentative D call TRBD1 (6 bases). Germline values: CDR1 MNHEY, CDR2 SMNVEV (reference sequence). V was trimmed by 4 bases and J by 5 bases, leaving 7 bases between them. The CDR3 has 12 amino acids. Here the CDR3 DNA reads TGTGCCAGCAGTTCACAGGGAGATACGCAGTATTTT. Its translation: CASSSQGDTQYF.

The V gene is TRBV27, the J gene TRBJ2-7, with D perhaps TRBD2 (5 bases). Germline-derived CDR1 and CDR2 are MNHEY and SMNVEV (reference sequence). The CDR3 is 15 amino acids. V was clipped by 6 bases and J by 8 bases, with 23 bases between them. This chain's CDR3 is CASRRVSETHTKQYF. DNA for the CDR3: TGTGCCAGCAGGAGGGTGAGCGAAACCCACACCAAGCAGTACTTC.

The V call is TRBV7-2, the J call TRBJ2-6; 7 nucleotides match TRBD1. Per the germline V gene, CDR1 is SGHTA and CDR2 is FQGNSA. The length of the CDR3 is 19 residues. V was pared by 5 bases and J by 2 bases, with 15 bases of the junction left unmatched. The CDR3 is CASSPMVGRGNTGANVLTF. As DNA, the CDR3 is TGTGCCAGCAGCCCAATGGTGGGCAGGGGGAATACTGGGGCCAACGTCCTGACTTTC. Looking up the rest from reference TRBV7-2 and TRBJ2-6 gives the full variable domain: GAGVSQSPSNKVTEKGKDVELRCDPISGHTALYWYRQSLGQGLEFLIYFQGNSAPDKSGLPSDRFSAERTGGSVSTLTIQRTQQEDSAVYLCASSPMVGRGNTGANVLTFGAGSRLTVL.

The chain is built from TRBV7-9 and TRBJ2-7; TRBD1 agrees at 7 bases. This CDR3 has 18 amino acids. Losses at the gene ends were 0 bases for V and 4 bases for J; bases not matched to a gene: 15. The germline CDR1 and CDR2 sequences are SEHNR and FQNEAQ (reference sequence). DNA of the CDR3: TGTGCCAGCAGCTTAGCTGGGACAGAAAAACCCAATCCTTACGAGCAGTACTTC. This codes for CASSLAGTEKPNPYEQYF.

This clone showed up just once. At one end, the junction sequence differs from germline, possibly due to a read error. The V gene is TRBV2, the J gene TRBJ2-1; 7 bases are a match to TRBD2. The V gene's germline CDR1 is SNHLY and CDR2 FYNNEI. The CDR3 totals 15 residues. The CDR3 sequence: CATSRATSLSNEQFF. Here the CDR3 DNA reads TGTGCCACCAGTAGAGCGACTAGCCTTTCCAATGAGCAGTTCTTC.

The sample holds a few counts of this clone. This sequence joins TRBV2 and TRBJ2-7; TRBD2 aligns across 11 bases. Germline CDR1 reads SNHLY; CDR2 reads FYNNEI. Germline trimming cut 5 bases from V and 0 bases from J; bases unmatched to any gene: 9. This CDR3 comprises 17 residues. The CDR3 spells CASSQRTSGFSSYEQYF. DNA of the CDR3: TGTGCCAGCAGTCAAAGGACTAGCGGGTTCAGCTCCTACGAGCAGTACTTC.

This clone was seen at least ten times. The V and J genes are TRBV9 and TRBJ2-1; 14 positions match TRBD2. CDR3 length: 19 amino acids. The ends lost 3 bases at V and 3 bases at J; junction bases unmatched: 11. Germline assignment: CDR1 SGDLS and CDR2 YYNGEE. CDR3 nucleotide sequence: TGTGCCAGCAGCGCGGGACTAGCGGGAGTCACCGGGGGCTACAATGAGCAGTTCTTC. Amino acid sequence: CASSAGLAGVTGGYNEQFF.

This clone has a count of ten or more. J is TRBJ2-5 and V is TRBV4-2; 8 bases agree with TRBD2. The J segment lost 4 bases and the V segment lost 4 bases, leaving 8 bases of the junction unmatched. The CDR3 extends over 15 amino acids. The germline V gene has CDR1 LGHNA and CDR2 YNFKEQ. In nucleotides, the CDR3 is TGTGCCAGCAGCCTCGGCGGGGGGAGGGGAGAGACCCAGTACTTC. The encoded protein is CASSLGGGRGETQYF.

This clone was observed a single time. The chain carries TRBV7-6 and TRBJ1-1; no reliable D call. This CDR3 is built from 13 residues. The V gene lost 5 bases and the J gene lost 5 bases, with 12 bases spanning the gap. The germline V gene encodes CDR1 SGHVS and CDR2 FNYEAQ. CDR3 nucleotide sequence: TGTGCCAGCAGCACCCCCCCGGGGACTGAAGCTTTCTTT. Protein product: CASSTPPGTEAFF.

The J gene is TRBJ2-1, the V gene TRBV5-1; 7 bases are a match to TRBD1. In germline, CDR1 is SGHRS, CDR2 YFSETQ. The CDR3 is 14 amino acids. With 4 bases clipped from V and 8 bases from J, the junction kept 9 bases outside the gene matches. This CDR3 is CASSQDRTVDEQFF. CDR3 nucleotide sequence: TGCGCCAGCAGCCAGGACAGGACAGTTGATGAGCAGTTCTTC.

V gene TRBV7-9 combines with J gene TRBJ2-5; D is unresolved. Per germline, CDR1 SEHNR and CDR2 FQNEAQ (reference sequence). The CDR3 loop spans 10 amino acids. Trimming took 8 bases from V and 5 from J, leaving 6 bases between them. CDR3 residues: CASFRETQYF. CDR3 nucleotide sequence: TGTGCCAGCTTCCGGGAGACCCAGTACTTC. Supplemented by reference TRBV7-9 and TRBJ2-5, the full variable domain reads DTGVSQNPRHKITKRGQNVTFRCDPISEHNRLYWYRQTLGQGPEFLTYFQNEAQLEKSRLLSDRFSAERPKGSFSTLEIQRTEQGDSAMYLCASFRETQYFGPGTRLLVL.

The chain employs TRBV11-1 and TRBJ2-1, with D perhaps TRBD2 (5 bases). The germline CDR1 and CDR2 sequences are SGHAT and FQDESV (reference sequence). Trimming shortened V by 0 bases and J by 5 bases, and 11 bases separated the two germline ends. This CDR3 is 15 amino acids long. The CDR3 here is CASSLAWEWDNEQFF. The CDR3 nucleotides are TGTGCCAGCAGCTTAGCGTGGGAGTGGGACAATGAGCAGTTCTTC.

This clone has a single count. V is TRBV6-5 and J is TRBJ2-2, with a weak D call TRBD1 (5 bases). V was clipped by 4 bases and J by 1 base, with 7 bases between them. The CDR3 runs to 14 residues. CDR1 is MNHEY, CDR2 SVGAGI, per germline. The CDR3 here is CASSLTENTGELFF. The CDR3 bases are TGTGCCAGCAGTTTGACAGAGAACACCGGGGAGCTGTTTTTT.

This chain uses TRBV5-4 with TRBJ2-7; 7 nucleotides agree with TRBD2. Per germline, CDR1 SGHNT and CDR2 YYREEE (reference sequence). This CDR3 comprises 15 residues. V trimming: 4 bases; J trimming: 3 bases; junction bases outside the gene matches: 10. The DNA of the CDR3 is TGTGCCAGCAGCGGCGAGGGCGGGAGTCGCTACGAGCAGTACTTC. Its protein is CASSGEGGSRYEQYF. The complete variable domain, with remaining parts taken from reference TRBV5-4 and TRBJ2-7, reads ETGVTQSPTHLIKTRGQQVTLRCSSQSGHNTVSWYQQALGQGPQFIFQYYREEENGRGNFPPRFSGLQFPNYSSELNVNALELDDSALYLCASSGEGGSRYEQYFGPGTRLTVT.

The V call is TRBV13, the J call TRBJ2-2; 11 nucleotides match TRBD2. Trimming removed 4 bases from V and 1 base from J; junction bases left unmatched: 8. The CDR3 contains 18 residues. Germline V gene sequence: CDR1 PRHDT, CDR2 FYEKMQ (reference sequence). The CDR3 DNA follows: TGTGCCAGCAGCTCCATAGCGGGAGGGCCTGAGAACACCGGGGAGCTGTTTTTT. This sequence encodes CASSSIAGGPENTGELFF.

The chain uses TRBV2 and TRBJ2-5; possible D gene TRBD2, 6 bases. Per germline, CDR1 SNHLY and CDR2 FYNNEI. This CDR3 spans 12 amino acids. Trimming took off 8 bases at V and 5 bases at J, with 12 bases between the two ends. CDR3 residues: CASYRERETQYF. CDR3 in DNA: TGTGCCAGCTATCGGGAGCGGGAGACCCAGTACTTC.